A selection of T cell receptor beta chains follows, all from one sample in a study of T cell responses to AZD1222 COVID-19 vaccine. Profiled with immunoSEQ multiplex PCR; TCRdb holds only in-frame clones, not every one. In the table there are 150,000 or so clones, about 86% of which are singletons. Material: peripheral blood, obtained on day 0 of MenACWY control vaccination. The source is an adult in good health. Both conserved end residues are part of each CDR3. D genes are given only for firm matches. A clone size is listed for some rows: how often the clone was seen (once, few, many), or a class if it is expanded.

v_gene	abundance	j_gene	d_gene	CDR3nt	CDR3aa
TRBV29-1	.	TRBJ2-5	.	TGCAGCGTTGAACAATTCCAAGAGACCCAGTACTTC	CSVEQFQETQYF
TRBV19	.	TRBJ1-4	TRBD1	TGTGCCAGTAGTATGGTAGGGACAGGGGCGCGAGCTAATGAAAAACTGTTTTTT	CASSMVGTGARANEKLFF
TRBV3-1/TRBV3-2	.	TRBJ2-5	TRBD2	TGTGCCAGCAGCCACACGGGGGGTGGGGTGGCCCAGTACTTC	CASSHTGGGVAQYF
TRBV10-3	.	TRBJ2-1	TRBD2	TGTGCCATCAAGGGTAGCGGGGACGACAATGAGCAGTTCTTC	CAIKGSGDDNEQFF
TRBV2	.	TRBJ2-3	TRBD2	TGTGCCAGCAGTGAGGGGGGGACAGATACGCAGTATTTT	CASSEGGTDTQYF
TRBV6-5	.	TRBJ1-1	.	TGTGCCAGCATGCGGTACACTGAAGCTTTCTTT	CASMRYTEAFF
TRBV6-2/TRBV6-3	.	TRBJ2-7	TRBD2	TGTGCCAGCAGTTCGATGCGGGAGTTCAGGAACGAGCAGTACTTC	CASSSMREFRNEQYF
TRBV24-1	.	TRBJ1-1	.	TGTGCCACCATGCAGGGTACTGAAGCTTTCTTT	CATMQGTEAFF
TRBV6-2/TRBV6-3	.	TRBJ2-2	.	TGTGCCAGCAGTTACTCCCCTCTCAGGGGAGTGGCCGGGGAGCTGTTTTTT	CASSYSPLRGVAGELFF
TRBV2	.	TRBJ1-2	TRBD1	TGTGCCAGCAGTGGACAGGGGGATGGCTACACCTTC	CASSGQGDGYTF
TRBV5-4	.	TRBJ1-1	.	TGTGCCAGCAGCTTGGGATCGGCAGCTATGAACACTGAAGCTTTCTTT	CASSLGSAAMNTEAFF
TRBV24-1	.	TRBJ2-3	TRBD1	TGTGCCACCAGTGATTACAGGGGTTCCACGGATACGCAGTATTTT	CATSDYRGSTDTQYF
TRBV28	.	TRBJ2-5	TRBD2	TGTGCCAGCAAGGCGGGAGCGGGAGTTGAGACCCAGTACTTC	CASKAGAGVETQYF
TRBV2	.	TRBJ1-1	TRBD1	TGTGCCAGCAGCCGTGACAGGGGAGCTGAAGCTTTCTTT	CASSRDRGAEAFF
TRBV6-5	few	TRBJ1-1	TRBD1	TGTGCCAGCAGAACAGGGGAAGTCACTGAAGCTTTCTTT	CASRTGEVTEAFF
TRBV5-1	few	TRBJ1-2	TRBD1	TGCGCCAGCAGCTTGCCCTCGACAGGGCACGGCTACACCTTC	CASSLPSTGHGYTF
TRBV28	.	TRBJ1-5	.	TGTGCCAGTCGGGGGAGCAATCAGCCCCAGCATTTT	CASRGSNQPQHF
TRBV19	.	TRBJ1-4	.	TGTGCCAGTAGTATTATGGCAGGGGTCCCTGAAAAACTGTTTTTT	CASSIMAGVPEKLFF
TRBV11-3	.	TRBJ1-4	.	TGTGCCAGCAGCTTCGGCAGGGGTAATGAAAAACTGTTTTTT	CASSFGRGNEKLFF
TRBV6-4	many	TRBJ1-6	.	TGTGCCAGCAGTGACTCGATCGGGTACAATTCACCCCTCCACTTT	CASSDSIGYNSPLHF
TRBV29-1	few	TRBJ1-5	.	TGCAGCGTTGCGACGGGGAGCGGGCCCCAGCATTTT	CSVATGSGPQHF
TRBV16	once	TRBJ1-3	.	TGTGCCAGCAGCCAATCCGAGGGGGCTGGAAACACCATATATTTT	CASSQSEGAGNTIYF
TRBV3-1/TRBV3-2	.	TRBJ2-5	.	TGTGCCAGCGAAATGTCCGGGAACCAAGAGACCCAGTACTTC	CASEMSGNQETQYF
TRBV2	.	TRBJ1-1	.	TGTGCCAGCAGAGAGGGCCCGAACACTGAAGCTTTCTTT	CASREGPNTEAFF
TRBV6-5	.	TRBJ1-1	.	TGTGCCAGCAGTATGGGAGGGTTGACTGAAGCTTTCTTT	CASSMGGLTEAFF
TRBV29-1	.	TRBJ2-3	.	TGCAGCGTTTCCCCTATCCTAGGCGATACGCAGTATTTT	CSVSPILGDTQYF
TRBV6-1	.	TRBJ1-2	.	TGTGCCAGCAGTGAGGCAGGAGATAACTATGGCTACACCTTC	CASSEAGDNYGYTF
TRBV7-6	.	TRBJ1-4	.	TGTGCCAGCTCCTTTCGGCAGGGTAGAAATGAAAAACTGTTTTTT	CASSFRQGRNEKLFF
TRBV7-8	.	TRBJ1-1	.	TGTGCCAGCAGCTCCCGCCCATTGAACACTGAAGCTTTCTTT	CASSSRPLNTEAFF
TRBV11-2	.	TRBJ1-5	.	TGTGCCAGCAGCTTAGCCAGGGTCAATCAGCCCCAGCATTTT	CASSLARVNQPQHF
TRBV3-1/TRBV3-2	once	TRBJ2-7	TRBD2	TGTGCCAGCAGCGGACTAGCGGGTACCCGTGAGCAGTACTTC	CASSGLAGTREQYF
TRBV10-3	.	TRBJ1-2	TRBD1	TGTGCCATCAGCCTGGGACAGCCGGCGATTGGCTACACCTTC	CAISLGQPAIGYTF
TRBV19	.	TRBJ1-5	.	TGTGCCAGTAGTATCTCGGAGGGGCTTCAGCCCCAGCATTTT	CASSISEGLQPQHF
TRBV18	.	TRBJ2-1	TRBD2	TGTGCCAGCTCACTGATTGCTGGGACTAGCGGGATTTACAATGAGCAGTTCTTC	CASSLIAGTSGIYNEQFF
TRBV3-1/TRBV3-2	.	TRBJ2-1	TRBD2	TGTGCCAGCAGCCAAAATGCGGGGGGTCTGGGTAATGAGCAGTTCTTC	CASSQNAGGLGNEQFF
TRBV28	.	TRBJ2-3	TRBD2	TGTGCCAGCAGTTCGTCCGGGACTAGCGGCCCACTTAGCACAGATACGCAGTATTTT	CASSSSGTSGPLSTDTQYF
TRBV19	.	TRBJ1-1	TRBD1	TGTGCCAGTAGTGTCGGACAGGCGATGAACACTGAAGCTTTCTTT	CASSVGQAMNTEAFF
TRBV19	.	TRBJ2-6	.	TGTGCCAGTAGTATAAAGGGGTCTGGGGCCAACGTCCTGACTTTC	CASSIKGSGANVLTF
TRBV19	.	TRBJ1-5	.	TGTGCCAGTAGTATCGGTCTGCCCCGGGGATATAGCAATCAGCCCCAGCATTTT	CASSIGLPRGYSNQPQHF
TRBV24-1	.	TRBJ1-1	.	TGTGCCACCAGGAGAGACTTGAACACTGAAGCTTTCTTT	CATRRDLNTEAFF
TRBV2	.	TRBJ2-5	TRBD1	TGTGCCAGCACCGGGACAGGGGGAGAGACCCAGTACTTC	CASTGTGGETQYF
TRBV6-2/TRBV6-3	.	TRBJ1-2	TRBD1	TGTGCCAGCAGTTACCGGGACAGGGTCAATGGCTACACCTTC	CASSYRDRVNGYTF
TRBV19	.	TRBJ1-1	.	TGTGCCAGTAGTACCTCTTACAAAGCTTTCTTT	CASSTSYKAFF